One sample yielded the 17 T cell receptor beta chains listed below, sequenced in a study of control samples from healthy donors and cancer patients. The method was immunoSEQ multiplex PCR; TCRdb's version includes in-frame clones alone and lacks a portion of them. In the table there are 90,000 or so clones, 88% of which are singletons. Sequencing was performed on blood. The receptors derive from a woman between 65 and 79 years old in good health.

This chain connects TRBV3-1 (or the pseudogene TRBV3-2) to TRBJ2-3, with D hard to call. V gave up 2 bases and J gave up 6 bases, with 9 bases separating them. The CDR3 spans 13 residues. The germline V gene encodes CDR1 LGHDT and CDR2 YNNKEL (reference sequence). This CDR3 is CASSQSRFDTQYF. The CDR3 coding sequence is TGTGCCAGCAGCCAATCTAGGTTTGATACGCAGTATTTT.

This chain connects TRBV24-1 to TRBJ2-3; 13 positions agree with TRBD2. Per the germline V gene, CDR1 is KGHDR and CDR2 is SFDVKD. The CDR3 loop spans 19 amino acids. V dropped 4 bases and J dropped 0; count of bases not matched to a gene: 9. CDR3 nucleotides: TGTGCCACCAGTGACTCTGGACTAGCGGGAGATTCTAGCACAGATACGCAGTATTTT. It codes for CATSDSGLAGDSSTDTQYF.

V usage is TRBV6-1 and J usage is TRBJ1-1; D possibly corresponds to TRBD1 (5 bases). V was shortened by 0 bases and J by 1 base, with 9 bases between the two germline ends. This CDR3 contains 15 residues. Germline V gene lookup returns CDR1 MNHNS and CDR2 SASEGT. CDR3 coding DNA: TGTGCCAGCAGTGAAGCGCAGGGATGGAACACTGAAGCTTTCTTT. Its protein is CASSEAQGWNTEAFF.

This clone was counted only a few times. The chain recombines TRBV3-1 (or the pseudogene TRBV3-2) with TRBJ1-6; D is possibly TRBD1 (6 bases). The CDR3 covers 15 residues. The V gene lost 5 bases and the J gene lost 4 bases, with 12 bases spanning the gap. Germline V gives CDR1 LGHDT, CDR2 YNNKEL (reference sequence). CDR3 residues: CASSEQGSYNSPLHF. CDR3 coding DNA: TGTGCCAGCAGCGAACAGGGTTCGTATAATTCACCCCTCCACTTT.

The rearrangement joins TRBV6-5 to TRBJ2-4; D may be TRBD1 (6 bases). The germline V gene encodes CDR1 MNHEY and CDR2 SVGAGI. The length of the CDR3 is 15 residues. With 5 bases removed from V and 1 base from J, the gap between germline ends came to 12 bases. CDR3 region: CASSPEGVAKNIQYF. The CDR3, as DNA: TGTGCCAGCAGTCCCGAGGGGGTGGCCAAAAACATTCAGTACTTC.

The chain recombines TRBV5-5 with TRBJ1-1, with D possibly matching TRBD1 (6 bases). The CDR3 has 16 residues. The V and J ends lost 2 bases and 1 base respectively, with 15 bases between them. Germline CDR1 reads SGHKS; CDR2 reads YYEKEE (reference sequence). CDR3 nucleotide sequence: TGTGCCAGCAGCTTAACAACCGGAGGGGGGAACACTGAAGCTTTCTTT. As protein: CASSLTTGGGNTEAFF.

The CDR3 sequence: CASSLLTGPATNEKLFF. Here the CDR3 DNA reads TGCGCCAGCAGCTTACTGACAGGGCCCGCAACTAATGAAAAACTGTTTTTT. The chain is built from TRBV5-1 and TRBJ1-4; 7 bases agree with TRBD1. V shed 2 bases, J shed 0 bases, and the junction held 7 bases outside the gene matches. Looked up from germline, CDR1 is SGHRS and CDR2 is YFSETQ. This CDR3 contains 17 residues.

The V and J genes are TRBV12-3 or TRBV12-4 and TRBJ2-7; no reliable D call. Trimming left V 6 bases short and J 3 bases short, with 6 bases between. The CDR3 loop spans 11 amino acids. CDR3 DNA sequence: TGTGCCAGCAGGGGCGTCTACGAGCAGTACTTC. It translates to CASRGVYEQYF.

The chain joins TRBV6-5 to TRBJ2-2, with a possible D match to TRBD1 (6 bases). The CDR3 is 12 amino acids. Trimming took off 10 bases at V and 6 bases at J, with 12 bases between the two ends. From germline, CDR1 is MNHEY and CDR2 SVGAGI. The CDR3 nucleotides are TGTGCCACCTGCAGGGGTGCCGGGGAGCTGTTTTTT. Translated: CATCRGAGELFF.

This clone showed up just a few times. V gene TRBV6-2 or TRBV6-3 combines with J gene TRBJ1-2; 9 nucleotides line up with TRBD1. V gave up 6 bases and J gave up 8 bases; unmatched junction bases: 7. This CDR3 is 13 amino acids long. In germline, CDR1 is MNHEY, CDR2 SVGEGT. The CDR3 is CASSYPGQGGYTF. Here the CDR3 DNA reads TGTGCCAGCAGCTATCCGGGACAGGGAGGCTACACCTTC.

This clone was seen a handful of times. CDR3 coding DNA: TGCAGCGCGGGGACAGGTGGGGGAAACACCATATATTTT. Translation: CSAGTGGGNTIYF. The gene calls are TRBV29-1 and TRBJ1-3; 8 bases line up with TRBD1. Germline CDR1 and CDR2: SQVTM and ANQGSEA. Unmatched junction bases numbered 6, after V lost 7 bases and J lost 4 bases. The CDR3 consists of 13 residues.

The rearrangement joins TRBV3-1 (or the pseudogene TRBV3-2) to TRBJ2-3; tentatively, D is TRBD2 (6 bases). Per the germline V gene, CDR1 is LGHDT and CDR2 is YNNKEL (reference sequence). The CDR3 totals 14 residues. The V gene lost 6 bases and the J gene lost 2 bases, with 12 bases spanning the gap. The CDR3 nucleotides are TGTGCCAGCAGTCCGGGGGTCCTCACAGATACGCAGTATTTT. Its translation is CASSPGVLTDTQYF.

The chain's CDR3 is CASSRGTLIYEQYF. DNA of the CDR3: TGTGCCAGCAGTCGCGGGACTCTTATCTACGAGCAGTACTTC. The V gene is TRBV6-5, the J gene TRBJ2-7; maybe TRBD2 (6 bases). V lost 5 bases and J lost 3, with 14 bases in between. This CDR3 region has 14 residues. CDR1 is MNHEY and CDR2 is SVGAGI in the germline V gene.

The J gene is TRBJ1-4, the V gene TRBV6-6; TRBD1 might be the D (6 bases). CDR1 is MNHNY, CDR2 SVGAGI, per germline (reference sequence). CDR3 length: 14 residues. Trimming left V 2 bases short and J 5 bases short, with 9 bases between. The CDR3 here is CASSYNGQNEKLFF. The DNA of the CDR3 is TGTGCCAGCAGTTACAACGGACAGAATGAAAAACTGTTTTTT.

In nucleotides, the CDR3 is TGTGCCAGCAGTTACCGGGACACAGATACGCAGTATTTT. This sequence encodes CASSYRDTDTQYF. V usage is TRBV6-6 and J usage is TRBJ2-3; TRBD2 is a possible D gene (5 bases). Trimming took 2 bases from V and 2 from J, leaving 5 bases between them. Germline V gene lookup returns CDR1 MNHNY and CDR2 SVGAGI (reference sequence). CDR3 length equals 13 residues.

This clone is a singleton in its sample. The chain joins TRBV5-1 to TRBJ2-7; 7 bases align to TRBD1. Germline V gene sequence: CDR1 SGHRS, CDR2 YFSETQ. This CDR3 region has 15 residues. The junction had 12 bases not matched to a gene; V was cut back by 6 bases and J by 3 bases. The CDR3 reads CASKAPGTALYEQYF. The CDR3 DNA reads as TGCGCCAGCAAGGCCCCCGGGACAGCTCTCTACGAGCAGTACTTC.

The rearrangement links TRBV6-5 to TRBJ1-1; D not certain. Germline V gene lookup returns CDR1 MNHEY and CDR2 SVGAGI. V lost 7 bases and J lost 3, with 12 bases in between. This CDR3 is built from 13 residues. CDR3 loop: CASIMSGYTEAFF. For the CDR3, the DNA is TGTGCCAGCATTATGTCGGGGTACACTGAAGCTTTCTTT.